The 18 T cell receptor beta chains below were found in one sample sequenced in a study of blood T cells in healthy people across ages. The authors ran a second PCR of about 6 to 11 cycles using a sample-barcoded 5' primer and a J-beta primer mix. TCRdb analysed the 5' RACE reads with MiXCR anew, one entry per CDR3 protein. The data contain around 900,000 distinct CDR3 sequences, roughly 47% of them singletons. Sequencing was carried out using blood. The receptors derive from a woman in her sixties in good health.

The chain's CDR3 is CASSETGAGNTEAFF. DNA for the CDR3: TGTGCCAGCAGCGAGACAGGGGCCGGGAACACTGAAGCTTTCTTT. J is TRBJ1-1 and V is TRBV9, with 8 bases fitting TRBD1. V shed 3 bases, J shed 1 base, and the junction held 5 bases outside the gene matches. Per germline, CDR1 SGDLS and CDR2 YYNGEE. CDR3 length: 15 amino acids.

The genes are TRBV11-2 and TRBJ2-4, with 7 bases that match TRBD2. Trimming cost V 1 base and J 0 bases; bases outside gene matches: 3. The CDR3 covers 16 residues. Germline CDR1 is SGHAT and CDR2 is FQNNGV. The CDR3 sequence is CASSLGAGLAKNIQYF. CDR3 coding DNA: TGTGCCAGCAGCTTAGGAGCGGGGTTAGCCAAAAACATTCAGTACTTC. Full variable domain (rest looked up from reference TRBV11-2 and TRBJ2-4): EAGVAQSPRYKIIEKRQSVAFWCNPISGHATLYWYQQILGQGPKLLIQFQNNGVVDDSQLPKDRFSAERLKGVDSTLKIQPAKLEDSAVYLCASSLGAGLAKNIQYFGAGTRLSVL.

The chain employs TRBV20-1 and TRBJ2-1; D possibly corresponds to TRBD2 (5 bases). The V end lost 5 bases, the J end lost 4 bases, and 18 bases lay between the germline ends. CDR3 length: 15 amino acids. Germline CDR1 and CDR2: DFQATT and SNEGSKA (reference sequence). The chain's CDR3 is CSALPGGRLYNEQFF. CDR3 in DNA: TGCAGTGCTTTACCGGGCGGGCGGTTATACAATGAGCAGTTCTTC.

The CDR3 sequence: CASRFGGKTQYF. In DNA, the CDR3 is TGTGCCAGCAGGTTCGGCGGAAAGACCCAGTACTTC. J is TRBJ2-7 and V is TRBV12-3 or TRBV12-4; D gene ambiguous. The assigned J gene may be wrong: the sequence end matches TRBJ2-5 better. This CDR3 has 12 residues.

This sequence joins TRBV6-5 and TRBJ2-5, with 8 bases aligning to TRBD1. Per the germline V gene, CDR1 is MNHEY and CDR2 is SVGAGI. The CDR3 totals 14 residues. The junction had 8 bases not matched to a gene; V was cut back by 6 bases and J by 5 bases. The CDR3 protein is CASRSDRGLETQYF. For the CDR3, the DNA is TGTGCCAGCAGGTCTGACAGGGGCCTGGAGACCCAGTACTTC.

The chain combines TRBV6-6 with TRBJ2-6, with a weak D call TRBD2 (5 bases). CDR1 MNHNY and CDR2 SVGAGI come from the germline V gene (reference sequence). V was shortened by 7 bases and J by 0 bases, with 13 bases between the two germline ends. This CDR3 region has 16 residues. The CDR3 DNA is TGTGCCAGCACTTGGACTGCCAGCTCTGGGGCCAACGTCCTGACTTTC. Protein product: CASTWTASSGANVLTF.

The chain couples TRBV5-1 to TRBJ2-3; no firm D call. The germline V and J ends were trimmed by 2 bases and 3 bases, with 13 bases remaining between them. Germline lookup yields CDR1 SGHRS and CDR2 YFSETQ. The CDR3 consists of 15 residues. CDR3 nucleotides: TGCGCCAGCAGCTTAGGTCCGGCCGGGACAGATACGCAGTATTTT. Amino acids: CASSLGPAGTDTQYF.

This clonotype showed up just once. This CDR3 is CASSQGVRVETQYF. As DNA, the CDR3 is TGCGCCAGCAGCCAAGGGGTCCGGGTAGAGACCCAGTACTTC. The chain has TRBV4-1 and TRBJ2-5; unclear D gene. Germline lookup yields CDR1 MGHRA and CDR2 YSYEKL. The CDR3 spans 14 residues. The germline V and J ends were trimmed by 1 base and 4 bases, with 10 bases remaining between them.

The rearrangement uses TRBV20-1 and TRBJ2-7; 8 bases are shared with TRBD1. CDR3 length equals 15 residues. V trimming: 0 bases; J trimming: 7 bases; junction bases outside the gene matches: 11. CDR1 is DFQATT, CDR2 SNEGSKA, per germline (reference sequence). The chain's CDR3 is CSARDLRTGINEQYF. The CDR3 nucleotides read TGCAGTGCTAGAGATCTTAGGACAGGGATAAATGAGCAGTACTTC.

A note on this clonotype: The junction and the germline gene differ at one end; a read error may be behind it. This chain connects TRBV12-3 or TRBV12-4 to TRBJ2-5; 11 bases map to TRBD2. The CDR3 spans 17 residues. CDR3 residues: CANSLGRLAGPYNEQYF. The CDR3 DNA is TGTGCCAACAGTTTAGGGCGACTAGCGGGACCCTACAATGAGCAGTACTTC.

The gene calls are TRBV27 and TRBJ2-1; the match to TRBD2 covers 15 bases. Germline V CDR1 and CDR2: MNHEY, SMNVEV (reference sequence). V gave up 2 bases and J gave up 0 bases; unmatched junction bases: 8. The CDR3 spans 20 residues. The CDR3 nucleotides are TGTGCCAGCAGTTTAATGGGACTAGCGGGAGGAGGAGGCTCCTACAATGAGCAGTTCTTC. Translating gives CASSLMGLAGGGGSYNEQFF.

Only a few counts were recorded for this clonotype. The V and J genes are TRBV30 and TRBJ2-7; 7 bases map to TRBD1. The CDR3 loop spans 12 amino acids. Per the germline V gene, CDR1 is GTSNPN and CDR2 is SVGIG (reference sequence). V lost 5 bases, J lost 3 bases, and 4 bases stayed unmatched. The DNA for the CDR3 is TGTGCCTGGGGGACAGTGGGCTACGAGCAGTACTTC. It is translated as CAWGTVGYEQYF. Using reference TRBV30 and TRBJ2-7 for the parts outside the CDR3, the full variable domain is SQTIHQWPATLVQPVGSPLSLECTVEGTSNPNLYWYRQAAGRGLQLLFYSVGIGQISSEVPQNLSASRPQDRQFILSSKKLLLSDSGFYLCAWGTVGYEQYFGPGTRLTVT.

The chain links TRBV29-1 to TRBJ1-1; D gene unclear. Germline V gene sequence: CDR1 SQVTM, CDR2 ANQGSEA. The V and J ends lost 7 bases and 0 bases respectively, with 12 bases between them. The CDR3 totals 13 residues. The DNA for the CDR3 is TGCAGCGGGCGGAGAGGGTTGAACACTGAAGCTTTCTTT. As protein: CSGRRGLNTEAFF.

V and J are TRBV15 and TRBJ2-1; D is uncertain. The J call is doubtful: the DNA matches TRBJ2-7 better. The CDR3 consists of 14 residues. CDR1 is LNHNV, CDR2 YYDKDF, per germline (reference sequence). The CDR3 DNA follows: TGTGCCACCAGCAGAGAGGGAAAAAACTACGAGCAGTACTTC. Its protein product is CATSREGKNYEQYF.

The rearrangement uses TRBV6-1 and TRBJ2-1, with D perhaps matching TRBD1 (5 bases). With 5 bases removed from V and 6 bases from J, the gap between germline ends came to 14 bases. Germline CDR1 reads MNHNS; CDR2 reads SASEGT. The CDR3 contains 14 residues. CDR3 nucleotide sequence: TGTGCCAGCAGTTCAGGGTTATCGAGCAATGAGCAGTTCTTC. It encodes CASSSGLSSNEQFF.

The V and J genes are TRBV2 and TRBJ2-5; D possibly corresponds to TRBD2 (6 bases). Deletions cut 7 bases from V and 2 bases from J, with 14 bases between. Germline CDR1 is SNHLY and CDR2 is FYNNEI. CDR3 size: 14 residues. The CDR3 coding sequence is TGTGCCAGCAATCGGGCGGGAAAGCAAGAGACCCAGTACTTC. It encodes CASNRAGKQETQYF.

The V call is TRBV30, the J call TRBJ2-7; 10 nucleotides align to TRBD1. V lost 6 bases and J lost 6; bases outside the gene matches: 14. CDR3 size: 15 residues. Germline assignment: CDR1 GTSNPN and CDR2 SVGIG (reference sequence). CDR3 sequence reads: CACTSDRGIFLEQYF. CDR3 bases: TGTGCCTGCACCTCGGACAGGGGGATTTTCCTCGAGCAGTACTTC.

The gene calls are TRBV28 and TRBJ1-5; D might be TRBD1 (6 bases). Germline loops: CDR1 MDHEN, CDR2 SYDVKM. The V end was cut by 2 bases, the J end by 3 bases, with 14 bases between. CDR3 length: 16 amino acids. CDR3 sequence: CASSLIKTGTNQPQHF. The CDR3 bases are TGTGCCAGCAGTTTAATCAAGACAGGTACCAATCAGCCCCAGCATTTT. The whole variable domain, remainder taken from reference TRBV28 and TRBJ1-5, is DVKVTQSSRYLVKRTGEKVFLECVQDMDHENMFWYRQDPGLGLRLIYFSYDVKMKEKGDIPEGYSVSREKKERFSLILESASTNQTSMYLCASSLIKTGTNQPQHFGDGTRLSIL.